This is a list of T cell receptor beta chains from one sample in a study of blood T cell repertoires in COVID-19. The table came from immunoSEQ multiplex PCR; TCRdb's copy has only in-frame clones and leaves some out. The table shows approximately 300,000 clones, with roughly 86% occurring only once. The sample consisted of PBMCs or T cells enriched from blood (not recorded which). These receptors were collected from a woman in her 30s who had recovered from COVID-19. Both conserved end residues are part of each CDR3. A D gene is named only where the DNA matches it firmly. Some rows mark clone size as missing; the rest say once, few, many or name a class of expanded clone.

j_gene,v_gene,d_gene,abundance,CDR3nt,CDR3aa
TRBJ2-1,TRBV9,TRBD2,once,TGTGCCAGCAGCGGGACTAGCGGGGTTTCCTACAATGAGCAGTTCTTC,CASSGTSGVSYNEQFF
TRBJ1-1,TRBV2,-,-,TGTGCCAGCCGAGGAAACACTGAAGCTTTCTTT,CASRGNTEAFF
TRBJ1-6,TRBV6-4,-,-,TGTGCCAGCAGTGACTCGATGGAGGGCAATTCACCCCTCCACTTT,CASSDSMEGNSPLHF
TRBJ2-5,TRBV5-4,TRBD2,-,TGTGCCAGCAGCATGGATAGCGGGGGGGGCCAAGAGACCCAGTACTTC,CASSMDSGGGQETQYF
TRBJ2-7,TRBV11-2,TRBD1,-,TGTGCCAGCAGGGGGGGACAGGGGGCGCTTTCCTACGAGCAGTACTTC,CASRGGQGALSYEQYF
TRBJ1-1,TRBV9,TRBD1,once,TGTGCCAGCAGCGCCCCTTCCGAAGACAGGGCGAACACTGAAGCTTTCTTT,CASSAPSEDRANTEAFF
TRBJ1-2,TRBV10-3,-,-,TGTGCCATCAGTGAGAGTTCGGGGGGATTAGTTTCTAACTATGGCTACACCTTC,CAISESSGGLVSNYGYTF
TRBJ2-2,TRBV5-1,TRBD1,-,TGCGCCAGCAGCTTGGGGGACAGATCCACCGGGGAGCTGTTTTTT,CASSLGDRSTGELFF
TRBJ1-5,TRBV6-5,TRBD1,-,TGTGCCAGCAGCATCGGGACAGGGCTTCAGCCCCAGCATTTT,CASSIGTGLQPQHF
TRBJ1-3,TRBV11-2,-,-,TGTGCCAGCAGCTTACTGCGGGGTGAGAGGAGAAACACCATATATTTT,CASSLLRGERRNTIYF
TRBJ2-2,TRBV7-6,-,-,TGTGCCAGCAGCCCTACAGGGACCGGGGAGCTGTTTTTT,CASSPTGTGELFF
TRBJ1-2,TRBV6-5,TRBD1,-,TGTGCCTGCACCCGGGACAGGGACCATGGCTACACCTTC,CACTRDRDHGYTF
TRBJ2-3,TRBV6-6,TRBD2,-,TGTGCCAGCAGTTACGGGACTAACACAGATACGCAGTATTTT,CASSYGTNTDTQYF
TRBJ1-2,TRBV7-2,-,-,TGTGCCAGCAGCTTAGCCGAGGGGGACTATGGCTACACCTTC,CASSLAEGDYGYTF
TRBJ1-2,TRBV18,-,-,TGTGCCAGCTCGTCGGACAGCAACTATGGCTACACCTTC,CASSSDSNYGYTF
TRBJ2-2,TRBV5-1,-,few,TGCGCCTGCCGGACAGAAGACACCGGGGAGCTGTTTTTT,CACRTEDTGELFF
TRBJ1-5,TRBV2,-,-,TGTGCCAGCAGTGAAGCGGCGGGACGCTTTAATCAGCCCCAGCATTTT,CASSEAAGRFNQPQHF
TRBJ2-1,TRBV5-1,TRBD1,-,TGCGCCAGCAGCTTAAATTTAGGACAGGTGAACAATGAGCAGTTCTTC,CASSLNLGQVNNEQFF
TRBJ2-7,TRBV10-1,TRBD1,-,TGCGCCAGGGAACTAGGGGACAGGGCCTCGAGCGGGGTCTACGAGCAGTACTTC,CARELGDRASSGVYEQYF
TRBJ2-7,TRBV5-1,TRBD2,-,TGCGCCAGCAGCCCCGGACTAGCGGGGGGGCGGGGGCAGTACTTC,CASSPGLAGGRGQYF
TRBJ1-1,TRBV11-3,-,-,TGTGCCAGCAGTGTAGACTTCGCGGCAGAAGCTTTCTTT,CASSVDFAAEAFF
TRBJ1-4,TRBV2,-,-,TGTGCCAGCAAGTCGACGGAGCTAATGAAAAAACTGTTTTTT,CASKSTELMKKLFF
TRBJ1-1,TRBV18,-,-,TGTGCCAGCTCACCTGGGGATATGACAGTGAACACTGAAGCTTTCTTT,CASSPGDMTVNTEAFF
TRBJ1-5,TRBV19,-,once,TGTGCCAGTAGTATTCACATACAATCAGAGCCCCAGCATTTT,CASSIHIQSEPQHF
TRBJ2-3,TRBV4-2,-,-,TGTGCCAGCAGCCCCGGGAAGAGCACAGATACGCAGTATTTT,CASSPGKSTDTQYF
TRBJ2-4,TRBV9,TRBD1,-,TGTGCCAGCAGCGCCTCCGGGACAGGGAACATTCAGTACTTC,CASSASGTGNIQYF
TRBJ2-3,TRBV7-2,TRBD2,-,TGTGCCAGCAGCTTAGGGGGACTAGCTGATACGCAGTATTTT,CASSLGGLADTQYF
TRBJ2-1,TRBV14,TRBD2,-,TGTGCCAGCAGCCCTCTGGGGGGGGCCTACAATGAGCAGTTCTTC,CASSPLGGAYNEQFF
TRBJ1-5,TRBV7-9,-,-,TGTGCCAGCAGCTTAGACCGGGACAATCAGCCCCAGCATTTT,CASSLDRDNQPQHF
TRBJ2-2,TRBV3-1/TRBV3-2,-,-,TGTGCCAGCAGCCAAGATGGAGGAAACACCGGGGAGCTGTTTTTT,CASSQDGGNTGELFF
TRBJ2-1,TRBV7-9,TRBD1,-,TGTGCCAGCAGCTTAGGGTTAGGGCAGGGGGAATATTTTCACAATGAGCAGTTCTTC,CASSLGLGQGEYFHNEQFF
TRBJ2-5,TRBV18,-,-,TGTGCCAGCTCACCACCCACTTTGCAGGGAGAGACCCAGTACTTC,CASSPPTLQGETQYF
TRBJ1-5,TRBV15,TRBD1,-,TGTGCCACCAGCAGAGAGTATGGATCGACAGGGGTAAGTCAGCCCCAGCATTTT,CATSREYGSTGVSQPQHF
TRBJ1-3,TRBV2,-,once,TGTGCCAGCAGTCTCGGGGGGCCTGGAAACACCATATATTTT,CASSLGGPGNTIYF
TRBJ2-5,TRBV14,-,-,TGTGCCAGCAGACTTTCTAGCGCAGCAGAGACCCAGTACTTC,CASRLSSAAETQYF
TRBJ2-2,TRBV14,-,-,TGTGCCAGCAGCCAACGGATTCCAGGGATTGTCACCGGGGAGCTGTTTTTT,CASSQRIPGIVTGELFF
TRBJ2-3,TRBV3-1/TRBV3-2,-,-,TGTGCCAGCAGCTACACAGATACGCAGTATTTT,CASSYTDTQYF